Listed here are 30 T cell receptor beta chains from one sample, sequenced in a study of post-analysis software for immune sequencing data. Overall study findings and caveats: Higher frequency in patients than in controls was seen for roughly five TRBV segments, with TRBV5-6, TRBV5-1 and TRBV20-1 among them.

Researchers reported that TCR beta cDNA libraries carried unique molecular identifiers. TCRdb re-called the PCR reads with MiXCR, one entry per CDR3 protein. The table has some 700,000 distinct CDR3 sequences, more than 50% seen once. Their target antigens are unknown. Sequencing was performed on blood. Every receptor here comes from a girl aged 2-15 years with multiple sclerosis.

The genes are TRBV29-1 and TRBJ2-1; 10 bases fit TRBD1. V was clipped by 1 base and J by 13 bases; unmatched bases: 7. CDR3 size: 13 residues. The germline CDR1 and CDR2 sequences are SQVTM and ANQGSEA. As DNA, the CDR3 is TGCAGCGTTGAAGGGACAGGGGGGAGCCCCCAGTTCTTC. Protein: CSVEGTGGSPQFF.

The chain couples TRBV28 to TRBJ2-7, with TRBD1 matching over 7 bases. With 4 bases clipped from V and 7 bases from J, the junction kept 13 bases outside the gene matches. This CDR3 has 15 residues. Germline V gene lookup returns CDR1 MDHEN and CDR2 SYDVKM. CDR3 DNA sequence: TGTGCCAGCAGTTCGGGACAGACGAGGGACAATGAGCAGTACTTC. Its protein product is CASSSGQTRDNEQYF.

The V and J genes are TRBV5-1 and TRBJ2-1; D not certain. CDR1 is SGHRS, CDR2 YFSETQ, per germline. This CDR3 has 11 amino acids. V was pared by 2 bases and J by 8 bases, with 5 bases between. CDR3 loop: CASSFLDEQFF. DNA for the CDR3: TGCGCCAGCAGCTTTCTCGATGAGCAGTTCTTC.

The CDR3 DNA sequence: TGTGCCAGCAGCGCTCTCCAATTACCTACCCACGAGCAGTACTTC. It specifies CASSALQLPTHEQYF. The chain combines TRBV9 with TRBJ2-5, with D hard to call. TRBJ2-7 matches the DNA end more closely, so the J call is doubtful. The germline CDR1 and CDR2 sequences are SGDLS and YYNGEE. The CDR3 sequence is 15 residues long.

There are a few counts of this clonotype. The rearrangement links TRBV4-1 to TRBJ2-1; D not certain. V was shortened by 5 bases and J by 8 bases, with 13 bases between the two germline ends. This CDR3 is 13 amino acids long. From germline, CDR1 is MGHRA and CDR2 YSYEKL. The DNA for the CDR3 is TGCGCCAGCAGCGATATGTTACGGGATGAGCAGTTCTTC. Translating it yields CASSDMLRDEQFF.

V is TRBV11-2 and J is TRBJ2-3; D possibly corresponds to TRBD2 (5 bases). CDR1 SGHAT and CDR2 FQNNGV come from the germline V gene. The V end lost 5 bases, the J end lost 4 bases, and 13 bases lay between the germline ends. The CDR3 covers 14 residues. The CDR3 spells CASSTSSPADTQYF. The CDR3 region has the DNA TGTGCCAGCAGCACGTCTAGCCCCGCAGATACGCAGTATTTT.

CDR3 bases: TGTGCCAGCAGCTTAGACAGTCCCTACGAGCAGTACTTC. Protein product: CASSLDSPYEQYF. The V call is TRBV7-2, the J call TRBJ2-7, with D unresolved. This CDR3 contains 13 residues. In germline, CDR1 is SGHTA, CDR2 FQGNSA. The germline V and J ends were trimmed by 1 base and 2 bases, with 6 bases remaining between them.

CDR3 nucleotides: TGTGCCAGCGCCGAAACATCCCCGACAGGAAGAGATACGCAGTATTTT. Its protein is CASAETSPTGRDTQYF. This chain links TRBV7-2 with TRBJ2-3; TRBD1 is a possible D gene (6 bases). CDR3 length: 16 residues. Germline CDR1 is SGHTA and CDR2 is FQGNSA. Trimming left V 8 bases short and J 5 bases short, with 23 bases between.

This sequence joins TRBV6-5 and TRBJ2-3; D is ambiguous. With 6 bases removed from V and 0 bases from J, the gap between germline ends came to 10 bases. The CDR3 runs 14 residues. Germline V lookup: CDR1 MNHEY, CDR2 SVGAGI. The CDR3 loop reads CASSLSFSTDTQYF. The CDR3 DNA follows: TGTGCCAGCAGCCTCTCATTTAGCACAGATACGCAGTATTTT.

The rearrangement links TRBV5-1 to TRBJ2-7; 12 positions match TRBD1. V shed 4 bases and J 5 bases; nucleotides not matched to a gene: 4. This CDR3 contains 14 residues. Germline assignment: CDR1 SGHRS and CDR2 YFSETQ. This CDR3 reads CASSRGTGGHEQYF. DNA of the CDR3: TGCGCCAGCAGCCGGGGGACAGGGGGCCACGAGCAGTACTTC.

This clonotype came up once. This sequence joins TRBV7-2 and TRBJ1-2; no clear D gene. The CDR3 runs to 17 residues. V lost 1 base to trimming and J lost 1 base, with 16 bases between them. CDR1 is SGHTA, CDR2 FQGNSA, per germline. The CDR3 bases are TGTGCCAGCAGCTTAGTTCCCGCCGGCATGATTAACTATGGCTACACCTTC. This encodes CASSLVPAGMINYGYTF.

This clonotype was recorded at least ten times. The rearrangement uses TRBV20-1 and TRBJ2-5; 7 bases match TRBD1. CDR3 length: 12 residues. Germline-derived CDR1 and CDR2 are DFQATT and SNEGSKA (reference sequence). CDR3 in DNA: TGCAGCGCTCGGACAGGCAGAGAGACCCAGTACTTC. Amino acid sequence: CSARTGRETQYF.

This chain connects TRBV12-3 or TRBV12-4 to TRBJ1-2; possible D gene TRBD1, 5 bases. The CDR3 runs to 13 residues. Trimming cost V 7 bases and J 1 base, with 10 bases left between them. The CDR3 DNA reads as TGTGCCAGCATCTCGACAGATAACTATGGCTACACCTTC. This translates into CASISTDNYGYTF.

This clonotype was observed a handful of times. The V call is TRBV11-2, the J call TRBJ2-5, with TRBD2 as a possible D gene (6 bases). Germline V gives CDR1 SGHAT, CDR2 FQNNGV. The CDR3 has 14 amino acids. V lost 6 bases, J lost 4 bases, and 15 bases lay in between. The CDR3 is CASSQDLGGETQYF. The DNA of the CDR3 is TGTGCCAGCAGTCAGGACCTGGGGGGAGAGACCCAGTACTTC.

The rearrangement links TRBV12-3 or TRBV12-4 to TRBJ2-1, with D unclear. Trimming shortened V by 6 bases and J by 5 bases, and 14 bases separated the two germline ends. This CDR3 contains 14 residues. For the CDR3, the DNA is TGTGCCAGCAGCCCACGACAACGACACAATGAGCAGTTCTTC. This translates into CASSPRQRHNEQFF.

The chain carries TRBV5-1 and TRBJ2-5; D is possibly TRBD2 (5 bases). The CDR3 length is 17 residues. Trimming pared 3 bases from V and 5 bases from J, leaving 23 bases between. CDR1 is SGHRS, CDR2 YFSETQ, per germline. The CDR3 here is CASSYANFFRSGETQYF. CDR3 nucleotide sequence: TGCGCCAGCAGCTACGCAAACTTCTTTCGATCGGGGGAGACCCAGTACTTC.

This clonotype occurred a few times. This sequence joins TRBV29-1 and TRBJ1-2; possibly TRBD1 for D (6 bases). This CDR3 comprises 12 residues. Germline V gene sequence: CDR1 SQVTM, CDR2 ANQGSEA. The germline V and J ends were trimmed by 2 bases and 4 bases, with 8 bases remaining between them. The CDR3 reads CSVEWGAYGYTF. CDR3 nucleotide sequence: TGCAGCGTTGAATGGGGGGCCTATGGCTACACCTTC.

This clonotype was observed once. This chain uses TRBV28 with TRBJ2-7; a weak D match, TRBD1 (5 bases). The length of the CDR3 is 13 residues. The germline V gene has CDR1 MDHEN and CDR2 SYDVKM. Between the trimmed V and J ends, which lost 6 bases and 3 bases, there was a span of 12 bases. This CDR3 reads CASRPGKGYEQYF. CDR3 DNA sequence: TGTGCCAGCAGACCAGGGAAGGGCTACGAGCAGTACTTC.

The chain recombines TRBV20-1 with TRBJ2-1; 8 bases align to TRBD2. Germline V CDR1 and CDR2: DFQATT, SNEGSKA (reference sequence). V trimming: 3 bases; J trimming: 7 bases; junction bases outside the gene matches: 11. The CDR3 has 15 residues. In nucleotides, the CDR3 is TGCAGTGCTAGGCCGAGCGGGAGATTGAGAAATGAGCAGTTCTTC. This gives the protein CSARPSGRLRNEQFF.

This clonotype has only a few counts. J is TRBJ2-1 and V is TRBV20-1; TRBD2 matches at 9 bases. The CDR3 extends over 15 amino acids. In germline, CDR1 is DFQATT, CDR2 SNEGSKA (reference sequence). Trimming cost V 6 bases and J 5 bases; bases outside gene matches: 11. The CDR3 spells CSAQTPSGVNNEQFF. CDR3 in DNA: TGCAGTGCCCAGACCCCTAGCGGGGTCAACAATGAGCAGTTCTTC.

The chain uses TRBV5-1 and TRBJ2-3; D remains unclear. The germline V and J ends were trimmed by 4 bases and 2 bases, with 8 bases remaining between them. Germline CDR1 reads SGHRS; CDR2 reads YFSETQ. This CDR3 is built from 13 residues. The DNA for the CDR3 is TGCGCCAGCAGCGGGCCAGCCACAGATACGCAGTATTTT. This encodes CASSGPATDTQYF. The entire variable domain, with the rest obtained from reference TRBV5-1 and TRBJ2-3, is as follows: KAGVTQTPRYLIKTRGQQVTLSCSPISGHRSVSWYQQTPGQGLQFLFEYFSETQRNKGNFPGRFSGRQFSNSRSEMNVSTLELGDSALYLCASSGPATDTQYFGPGTRLTVL.

The genes are TRBV14 and TRBJ2-1; 8 bases agree with TRBD2. Germline values: CDR1 SGHDN, CDR2 FVKESK. The CDR3 is made up of 16 amino acids. V dropped 0 bases and J dropped 12; count of bases not matched to a gene: 13. Here the CDR3 DNA reads TGTGCCAGCAGCCAAGATGTGAGCCGGTTCACTAGCGGGCAGTTCTTC. Translated, it gives CASSQDVSRFTSGQFF.

This clonotype has a single count. J is TRBJ1-1 and V is TRBV4-1; unclear D gene. The germline V and J ends were trimmed by 1 base and 3 bases, with 12 bases remaining between them. CDR3 length: 15 residues. Germline V gives CDR1 MGHRA, CDR2 YSYEKL. CDR3 region: CASSQGPVGYTEAFF. The CDR3, as DNA: TGCGCCAGCAGCCAAGGTCCAGTCGGCTACACTGAAGCTTTCTTT.

This clonotype turned up a few times. This chain links TRBV7-9 with TRBJ1-1; no reliable D call. CDR3 length equals 10 residues. The V gene's germline CDR1 is SEHNR and CDR2 FQNEAQ (reference sequence). The CDR3 DNA reads as TGTGCTACGAACGACCCTGAAGCTTTCTTT. Translating it yields CATNDPEAFF.

This clonotype showed up just a few times. The CDR3 sequence: CASGLSGDRGSPLHF. For the CDR3, the DNA is TGTGCTAGTGGTTTGTCCGGGGACAGGGGATCACCCCTCCACTTT. This chain joins TRBV12-5 and TRBJ1-6; 10 positions match TRBD1. Germline assignment: CDR1 LGHNT and CDR2 FRNRAP. The CDR3 consists of 15 residues. With 2 bases clipped from V and 10 bases from J, the junction kept 5 bases outside the gene matches.

The chain is built from TRBV12-3 or TRBV12-4 and TRBJ2-3, with 14 bases aligning to TRBD2. With 3 bases clipped from V and 0 bases from J, the junction kept 2 bases outside the gene matches. The CDR3 is 17 amino acids. The CDR3 region is CASSLGLAGESTDTQYF. CDR3 DNA: TGTGCCAGCAGTTTGGGACTAGCGGGGGAAAGCACAGATACGCAGTATTTT.

This clonotype was seen only a few times. The chain recombines TRBV10-3 with TRBJ1-1, with D perhaps TRBD1 (6 bases). Germline CDR1 is ENHRY and CDR2 is SYGVKD. The germline V and J ends were trimmed by 3 bases and 0 bases, with 14 bases remaining between them. There are 16 residues in the CDR3. The CDR3 bases are TGTGCCATCAGTGACTTAAAGGACAGATTGAACACTGAAGCTTTCTTT. It codes for CAISDLKDRLNTEAFF.

This chain connects TRBV6-1 to TRBJ1-2; 12 bases are a match to TRBD1. This CDR3 is 12 amino acids long. Germline V gene data show CDR1 as MNHNS and CDR2 as SASEGT. The V segment lost 8 bases and the J segment 8 bases; nucleotides outside the gene matches: 3. CDR3 sequence (DNA): TGTGCCAGCGGGGACAGGGGGCTCGGCTACACCTTC. Translating gives CASGDRGLGYTF.

A few counts support this clonotype. The CDR3 coding sequence is TGTGCCAGCAGCCGCCGGGACGGTAACAATGAGCAGTTCTTC. This gives the protein CASSRRDGNNEQFF. The chain has TRBV3-1 and TRBJ2-1, with D perhaps being TRBD1 or TRBD2 (5 bases each). With 4 bases removed from V and 5 bases from J, the gap between germline ends came to 12 bases. The CDR3 is 14 residues long. Germline loops: CDR1 LGHDT, CDR2 YNNKEL (reference sequence).

This clonotype was found a few times. The V call is TRBV3-1, the J call TRBJ2-5; no reliable D call. With 1 base removed from V and 0 bases from J, the gap between germline ends came to 6 bases. The CDR3 runs to 14 residues. From germline, CDR1 is LGHDT and CDR2 YNNKEL (reference sequence). The CDR3 protein is CASSQAAYQETQYF. In nucleotides, the CDR3 is TGTGCCAGCAGCCAAGCCGCGTACCAAGAGACCCAGTACTTC.